This T cell receptor (beta chain) was sequenced for a study of T-cell reconstitution after alpha-beta-depleted transplantation in children. Unique molecular identifiers were incorporated when the TCRbeta library was constructed. MiXCR, applied by TCRdb to the PCR reads, yields one record per CDR3 protein. The table records 350,000 to 450,000 distinct CDR3 sequences, about a fifth of them present only once. Trimming stripped 1 base from V and 0 bases from J, with 5 bases between. The CDR3 sequence is 14 residues long. Per germline, CDR1 SGHDT and CDR2 YYEEEE. This clonotype was seen only a few times. Sequencing used PBMCs from the stem cell graft donor, obtained from the stem cell graft. V usage is TRBV5-6 and J usage is TRBJ2-1; D is ambiguous. The sequence came from a human donor who donated a stem cell graft to a child with acute myeloid leukemia. The CDR3 DNA is TGTGCCAGCAGCTTGATATCCTCCTACAATGAGCAGTTCTTC. Protein product: CASSLISSYNEQFF.